A single sample is the source of the 23 T cell receptor beta chains below, sequenced in a study of T cells in localized non-small cell lung cancer. Some clones are missing from TCRdb's copy, which holds only in-frame ones; the method was immunoSEQ multiplex PCR. The table has 25,000 to 35,000 clones, roughly 78% seen once. The material was peripheral blood, obtained before any cancer treatment. The receptors come from a male donor older than 55 with stage III squamous cell lung carcinoma.

V gene TRBV7-2 combines with J gene TRBJ2-7; D is possibly TRBD1 (6 bases). With 1 base removed from V and 5 bases from J, the gap between germline ends came to 18 bases. Germline V gene sequence: CDR1 SGHTA, CDR2 FQGNSA. The CDR3 is made up of 16 amino acids. CDR3 bases: TGTGCCAGCAGCTTAGGATTATTCAGGGGTTCCGACGAGCAGTACTTC. Encoded protein: CASSLGLFRGSDEQYF.

V is TRBV7-2 and J is TRBJ1-1, with TRBD1 matching over 7 bases. The V gene's germline CDR1 is SGHTA and CDR2 FQGNSA. V was clipped by 6 bases and J by 2 bases; unmatched bases: 9. The CDR3 contains 15 residues. As DNA, the CDR3 is TGTGCCAGCAGTCCCCGGACAGGTCCTAACACTGAAGCTTTCTTT. It specifies CASSPRTGPNTEAFF.

This clone rates as medium-sized (0.01 to 0.1%). V is TRBV27 and J is TRBJ2-1, with D perhaps TRBD2 (6 bases). The V end lost 5 bases, the J end lost 10 bases, and 24 bases lay between the germline ends. CDR1 and CDR2 (germline): MNHEY, SMNVEV (reference sequence). This CDR3 has 16 amino acids. The CDR3 loop is CASSRRDPWPRREQFF. In nucleotides, the CDR3 is TGTGCCAGCAGTCGGAGGGACCCTTGGCCACGAAGGGAGCAGTTCTTC.

This clone was detected a few times. The chain combines TRBV29-1 with TRBJ1-1; 7 nucleotides match TRBD1. This CDR3 spans 15 amino acids. J was trimmed by 3 bases and V by 1 base; bases with no gene match: 8. The germline V gene encodes CDR1 SQVTM and CDR2 ANQGSEA. The CDR3 nucleotides are TGCAGCGTTGAAGGGACAGGCGGGGCGGACACTGAAGCTTTCTTT. Translation gives CSVEGTGGADTEAFF.

A few counts support this clone. The chain couples TRBV9 to TRBJ2-1; 9 bases agree with TRBD1. This CDR3 has 15 residues. CDR1 SGDLS and CDR2 YYNGEE come from the germline V gene. V lost 3 bases, J lost 4 bases, and 5 bases stayed unmatched. The CDR3 bases are TGTGCCAGCAGCGAACAGGGGGCGTATTACAATGAGCAGTTCTTC. Amino acid sequence: CASSEQGAYYNEQFF. The whole variable domain, remainder taken from reference TRBV9 and TRBJ2-1, is DSGVTQTPKHLITATGQRVTLRCSPRSGDLSVYWYQQSLDQGLQFLIQYYNGEERAKGNILERFSAQQFPDLHSELNLSSLELGDSALYFCASSEQGAYYNEQFFGPGTRLTVL.

On this clone: With only one base between it and a far larger clone, this is likely a read error. The chain carries TRBV5-6 and TRBJ1-1; tentative D call: TRBD1 (6 bases). This CDR3 is 12 amino acids long. V dropped 1 base and J dropped 5 bases, with 6 bases sitting between them. Germline CDR1 reads SGHDT; CDR2 reads YYEEEE. The CDR3 loop is CASSLTGTEAFF. The CDR3 nucleotides read TGTGCCAGCAGCTTGACAGGGACTGAAGCTTTCTTT.

The V gene is TRBV5-5, the J gene TRBJ1-4; 7 bases map to TRBD1. The CDR3 totals 15 residues. CDR1 SGHKS and CDR2 YYEKEE come from the germline V gene (reference sequence). The trim removed 0 bases at V and 7 bases at J, leaving 6 bases unmatched. The CDR3 DNA is TGTGCCAGCAGCTTGGAAGGGGGCGCGGGTGAAAAACTGTTTTTT. The encoded protein is CASSLEGGAGEKLFF.

This chain joins TRBV7-9 and TRBJ2-1; TRBD1 is a possible D gene (6 bases). Germline CDR1 SEHNR, CDR2 FQNEAQ (reference sequence). The V and J ends lost 7 bases and 6 bases respectively, with 16 bases between them. The length of the CDR3 is 14 residues. CDR3 DNA: TGTGCCAGCAACCGATCCAGGGGTTCCAATGAGCAGTTCTTC. This encodes CASNRSRGSNEQFF.

The CDR3, as DNA: TGTGCCAGCAGCTTCACACAGGCACTTAATGAAAAACTGTTTTTT. Translating gives CASSFTQALNEKLFF. The V gene is TRBV7-6, the J gene TRBJ1-4, with a possible D match to TRBD1 (5 bases). V lost 3 bases and J 4 bases, leaving 12 bases between the germline ends. The V gene's germline CDR1 is SGHVS and CDR2 FNYEAQ. This CDR3 is built from 15 residues.

The chain is built from TRBV1 and TRBJ1-3; the table calls TRBD1, which could not be checked here. TRBV1 is given as a pseudogene. The CDR3 has 15 amino acids. This CDR3 is CTSSQDHITGNTIYF. The CDR3, as DNA: TGCACCAGCAGCCAAGATCACATAACGGGAAACACCATATATTTT.

The genes are TRBV6-5 and TRBJ2-7; D might be TRBD1 (7 bases). Germline CDR1 MNHEY, CDR2 SVGAGI. The CDR3 is 15 residues long. The V gene lost 2 bases and the J gene lost 2 bases, with 13 bases spanning the gap. The CDR3 sequence: CASSYGGRGAYEQYF. In DNA, the CDR3 is TGTGCCAGCAGTTACGGCGGCAGGGGGGCCTACGAGCAGTACTTC.

J is TRBJ2-5 and V is TRBV5-6, with D unclear. CDR3 length equals 12 residues. The germline V gene has CDR1 SGHDT and CDR2 YYEEEE. V was shortened by 4 bases and J by 4 bases, with 8 bases between the two germline ends. CDR3: CASSATLETQYF. In DNA, the CDR3 is TGTGCCAGCAGCGCCACCTTAGAGACCCAGTACTTC.

V and J are TRBV4-3 and TRBJ1-4; tentative D call: TRBD1 (5 bases). Trimming took 1 base from V and 5 from J, leaving 8 bases between them. The CDR3 runs 14 residues. Germline V gives CDR1 LGHNA, CDR2 YSLEER. The CDR3 protein is CASSQGGENEKLFF. The CDR3 DNA reads as TGCGCCAGCAGCCAAGGGGGGGAAAATGAAAAACTGTTTTTT.

This chain connects TRBV7-2 to TRBJ1-5; TRBD1 is a possible D gene (6 bases). V was shortened by 1 base and J by 7 bases, with 17 bases between the two germline ends. The germline V gene encodes CDR1 SGHTA and CDR2 FQGNSA. The CDR3 spans 16 residues. For the CDR3, the DNA is TGTGCCAGCAGCTTAGGGGGAGACAGGAGAGTACAGCCCCAGCATTTT. Its translation: CASSLGGDRRVQPQHF.

The chain is built from TRBV11-2 and TRBJ1-3; D is undetermined. Germline loops: CDR1 SGHAT, CDR2 FQNNGV. V was shortened by 3 bases and J by 0 bases, with 9 bases between the two germline ends. The CDR3 extends over 15 amino acids. Here the CDR3 reads CASSLVPHSGNTIYF. The CDR3 DNA reads as TGTGCCAGCAGCTTGGTTCCGCACTCTGGAAACACCATATATTTT.

The chain carries TRBV5-1 and TRBJ2-3; no clear D. This CDR3 comprises 16 residues. Germline CDR1 and CDR2: SGHRS and YFSETQ. V was trimmed by 0 bases and J by 2 bases, leaving 13 bases between them. CDR3 sequence: CASSLVGPRYTDTQYF. The CDR3 DNA reads as TGCGCCAGCAGCTTGGTCGGCCCGCGATACACAGATACGCAGTATTTT.

The chain couples TRBV2 to TRBJ2-2, with a tentative D call TRBD1 (5 bases). V lost 3 bases and J lost 6, with 11 bases in between. Germline-derived CDR1 and CDR2 are SNHLY and FYNNEI. This CDR3 region has 14 residues. CDR3 amino acids: CASSDRQGPGELFF. CDR3 nucleotide sequence: TGTGCCAGCAGTGACCGGCAGGGTCCCGGGGAGCTGTTTTTT. Filled out from reference TRBV2 and TRBJ2-2, the complete variable domain reads EPEVTQTPSHQVTQMGQEVILRCVPISNHLYFYWYRQILGQKVEFLVSFYNNEISEKSEIFDDQFSVERPDGSNFTLKIRSTKLEDSAMYFCASSDRQGPGELFFGEGSRLTVL.

The rearrangement uses TRBV7-9 and TRBJ1-1; 8 bases agree with TRBD1. The germline CDR1 and CDR2 sequences are SEHNR and FQNEAQ (reference sequence). CDR3 size: 14 residues. V shed 5 bases and J 1 base; nucleotides not matched to a gene: 3. CDR3 nucleotides: TGTGCCAGCAGCCGACAGGGGCCGAACACTGAAGCTTTCTTT. Amino acid sequence: CASSRQGPNTEAFF.

The chain employs TRBV19 and TRBJ1-5, with D possibly being TRBD1 (5 bases). The ends were cut back, 3 bases at V and 7 bases at J, with 10 bases in the middle. The CDR3 is 13 residues long. The germline CDR1 and CDR2 sequences are LNHDA and SQIVND (reference sequence). The CDR3 DNA is TGTGCCAGTAGTATGATTGGGGGGCAGCCCCAGCATTTT. Its protein product is CASSMIGGQPQHF. The variable domain in full, completed from reference TRBV19 and TRBJ1-5, reads DGGITQSPKYLFRKEGQNVTLSCEQNLNHDAMYWYRQDPGQGLRLIYYSQIVNDFQKGDIAEGYSVSREKKESFPLTVTSAQKNPTAFYLCASSMIGGQPQHFGDGTRLSIL.

By sample share, this clone is medium-sized. The chain recombines TRBV5-1 with TRBJ2-1; perhaps D is TRBD1 or TRBD2 (5 bases each). The CDR3 spans 15 residues. The germline V and J ends were trimmed by 0 bases and 5 bases, with 12 bases remaining between them. Germline values: CDR1 SGHRS, CDR2 YFSETQ. CDR3 sequence reads: CASSLGQGEHNEQFF. CDR3 bases: TGCGCCAGCAGCTTGGGCCAGGGAGAGCACAATGAGCAGTTCTTC.

The chain is built from TRBV4-2 and TRBJ2-3, with 8 bases identical to TRBD1. Per the germline V gene, CDR1 is LGHNA and CDR2 is YNFKEQ. CDR3 length: 17 amino acids. The V segment lost 0 bases and the J segment 4 bases; nucleotides outside the gene matches: 9. DNA of the CDR3: TGTGCCAGCAGCCAAGAGTGGGCACAGGGGGGAGCAGATACGCAGTATTTT. It yields the protein CASSQEWAQGGADTQYF.

The chain couples TRBV5-6 to TRBJ1-4; D is possibly TRBD1 (6 bases). The germline V and J ends were trimmed by 1 base and 8 bases, with 12 bases remaining between them. Germline V gene data show CDR1 as SGHDT and CDR2 as YYEEEE. This CDR3 has 14 residues. CDR3 nucleotides: TGTGCCAGCAGCTTGCAACAGGGAAAAGAAAAACTGTTTTTT. Its translation is CASSLQQGKEKLFF.

The genes are TRBV6-5 and TRBJ2-5; 7 nucleotides agree with TRBD2. From germline, CDR1 is MNHEY and CDR2 SVGAGI. CDR3 length: 15 residues. V was pared by 6 bases and J by 5 bases, with 12 bases of the junction left unmatched. The CDR3 loop is CASRPGNGRGETQYF. CDR3 nucleotides: TGTGCCAGCAGACCGGGGAATGGGCGGGGGGAGACCCAGTACTTC.